This T cell receptor (beta chain) derives from a study of blood T cell repertoires in COVID-19. Background on the study: The cDNA or gDNA used as material had been derived from T cells, B-cell-depleted T cells, or PBMCs.

TCRdb's table, derived via immunoSEQ multiplex PCR, lists solely in-frame clones and lacks some. The sample yields fewer than 65,000 clones, roughly 88% seen once. Seattle researchers signed up patients amid active infection and tracked them longitudinally. The origin of this receptor is a man aged 25-45 years with COVID-19, enrolled during active disease. Source material: peripheral blood.

The CDR3 coding sequence is TGCAGCGTTGATGGCCCTGGGGCCAACGTCCTGACTTTC. This translates into CSVDGPGANVLTF. The chain uses TRBV29-1 and TRBJ2-6, with unresolved D. This CDR3 comprises 13 residues. Looked up from germline, CDR1 is SQVTM and CDR2 is ANQGSEA. Trimming stripped 3 bases from V and 2 bases from J, with 5 bases between.